This T cell receptor beta chain emerged from a study of blood T cell repertoires in COVID-19. Study-level information: Researchers got acute and convalescent COVID-19 samples from the United States, Italy and Spain.

CDR3 length: 15 residues. V lost 0 bases, J lost 0 bases, and 6 bases lay in between. Germline V gene data show CDR1 as SGHNT and CDR2 as YYREEE (reference sequence). A note on this clone: The sample carries other DNA sequences with the same CDR3.

Libraries were prepared by immunoSEQ multiplex PCR; TCRdb keeps only in-frame clonotypes and omits some of them. Here the sample spans roughly 140,000 clones, approximately 78% being singletons. The sequencing input was peripheral blood. The chain recombines TRBV5-4 with TRBJ1-4; the D is unclear. The TCR was taken from a woman older than 75 with acute or convalescent COVID-19. In DNA, the CDR3 is TGTGCCAGCAGCTTGGGCGGGGCAACTAATGAAAAACTGTTTTTT. As protein: CASSLGGATNEKLFF.